This TCR beta chain comes out of a study of beta chain features in type 1 diabetes. This clone was recorded a few times. Its antigen remains unknown. Study-wide points: Junctions at VDJ sites from type 1 diabetes patients had fewer insertions and more deletions. Cells with high TCR expression could be over-represented when cDNA is sequenced. Shortening that was moderate but significant affected the TCRB CDR3s of Type 1 diabetes patients in all four CD4+ subsets.

Sequencing targeted expressed TCRB transcripts, as all isolated RNA had been reverse transcribed. Sequenced by immunoSEQ multiplex PCR; TCRdb stores in-frame clones only, minus some. Of 500,000 to 800,000 clones listed, around 12% are singletons. This clonotype originated in a man younger than 40 with type 1 diabetes. The sample comprised naive CD4+ T cells from blood.

The CDR3 sequence is CAWSTGTLGEQYF. CDR3 nucleotides: TGTGCCTGGAGTACCGGGACCCTAGGCGAGCAGTACTTC. V gene TRBV30 combines with J gene TRBJ2-7, with D tentatively TRBD1 or TRBD2 (5 bases each). Germline CDR1 and CDR2: GTSNPN and SVGIG (reference sequence). Trimming took off 2 bases at V and 6 bases at J, with 14 bases between the two ends. The CDR3 is made up of 13 amino acids.